These 22 T cell receptor beta chains were all obtained from the same sample, sequenced in a study of cytomegalovirus exposure and HLA in healthy donors. In the PCR, 60 Vbeta and 13 Jbeta primers were used. The method was immunoSEQ multiplex PCR; TCRdb's version includes in-frame clones alone and lacks a portion of them. This table has roughly 180,000 clones, 80% appearing once. Sequencing was carried out using PBMCs. The receptors stem from a girl between 10 and 17 years old in good health and CMV-seropositive.

The chain is built from TRBV7-8 and TRBJ2-3; tentatively, D is TRBD2 (5 bases). This CDR3 contains 13 residues. The germline V gene encodes CDR1 SGHVS and CDR2 FQNEAQ. Trimming took 4 bases from V and 5 from J, leaving 10 bases between them. CDR3 residues: CASSSTRGDTQYF. In nucleotides, the CDR3 is TGTGCCAGCAGCTCCACTAGAGGAGATACGCAGTATTTT.

This chain uses TRBV6-1 with TRBJ1-3; D not certain. V lost 2 bases, J lost 0 bases, and 5 bases lay in between. Germline V gene lookup returns CDR1 MNHNS and CDR2 SASEGT. The CDR3 runs to 14 residues. CDR3 in DNA: TGTGCCAGCAGTGAATCGTTCTCTGGAAACACCATATATTTT. Its protein product is CASSESFSGNTIYF.

The rearrangement links TRBV7-9 to TRBJ1-5; possibly TRBD1 for D (5 bases). CDR1 and CDR2 (germline): SEHNR, FQNEAQ (reference sequence). Trimming cost V 0 bases and J 4 bases, with 10 bases left between them. CDR3 length equals 15 residues. The CDR3 coding sequence is TGTGCCAGCAGCTTAGCGGACCCAGGGAATCAGCCCCAGCATTTT. Protein sequence: CASSLADPGNQPQHF.

J is TRBJ2-7 and V is TRBV7-8; a weak D match, TRBD2 (5 bases). V lost 5 bases and J lost 0, with 11 bases in between. Germline CDR1 reads SGHVS; CDR2 reads FQNEAQ. This CDR3 is 14 amino acids long. CDR3 loop: CASSNGVSSYEQYF. In DNA form, the CDR3 reads TGTGCCAGCAGCAACGGGGTGAGCTCCTACGAGCAGTACTTC.

The rearrangement joins TRBV6-5 to TRBJ2-7, with 10 bases lining up with TRBD2. The CDR3 runs 15 residues. J lost 1 base, V lost 2 bases, and 2 bases had no gene match. From germline, CDR1 is MNHEY and CDR2 SVGAGI. CDR3 nucleotide sequence: TGTGCCAGCAGTTACGGGACTAGCGTATCCTACGAGCAGTACTTC. Protein sequence: CASSYGTSVSYEQYF.

The chain has TRBV5-1 and TRBJ2-1; 13 bases are shared with TRBD2. This CDR3 has 14 residues. V gave up 5 bases and J gave up 9 bases; unmatched junction bases: 5. CDR1 and CDR2 from the germline V gene are SGHRS and YFSETQ. CDR3 nucleotide sequence: TGCGCCAGCAGGGGACTAGCGGGATCCATTGAGCAGTTCTTC. Encoded protein: CASRGLAGSIEQFF.

The chain combines TRBV27 with TRBJ1-5; no clear D gene. The CDR3 is 14 amino acids. V shed 3 bases and J shed 7 bases, with 13 bases lying between them. The germline V gene has CDR1 MNHEY and CDR2 SMNVEV (reference sequence). CDR3: CASSLLGGRQPQHF. As DNA, the CDR3 is TGTGCCAGCAGTTTGTTGGGAGGGCGCCAGCCCCAGCATTTT.

The gene calls are TRBV5-6 and TRBJ2-7; possibly TRBD2 for D (6 bases). The germline gives CDR1 SGHDT, CDR2 YYEEEE. The CDR3 runs 17 residues. Trimming took 2 bases from V and 0 from J, leaving 18 bases between them. DNA of the CDR3: TGTGCCAGCAGCTTCCCTCGACTAGTCGGAGGCTCCTACGAGCAGTACTTC. It is translated as CASSFPRLVGGSYEQYF.

V usage is TRBV5-1 and J usage is TRBJ2-5, with TRBD1 matching over 7 bases. This CDR3 region has 13 residues. V dropped 4 bases and J dropped 5; count of bases not matched to a gene: 5. The V gene's germline CDR1 is SGHRS and CDR2 YFSETQ. DNA of the CDR3: TGCGCCAGCAGCACGGGACAGCGGGAGACCCAGTACTTC. As protein: CASSTGQRETQYF.

The V gene is TRBV14, the J gene TRBJ2-3; D ambiguous. The germline V and J ends were trimmed by 0 bases and 4 bases, with 5 bases remaining between them. The germline CDR1 and CDR2 sequences are SGHDN and FVKESK. The CDR3 contains 13 residues. Written as DNA, the CDR3 is TGTGCCAGCAGCCAAGATCCGTCAGATACGCAGTATTTT. It encodes CASSQDPSDTQYF.

V and J are TRBV30 and TRBJ1-2; D is unclear. The germline V gene has CDR1 GTSNPN and CDR2 SVGIG (reference sequence). There are 13 residues in the CDR3. Trimming stripped 0 bases from V and 7 bases from J, with 12 bases between. CDR3 bases: TGTGCCTGGAGTGTACCTATTGTTAGTGGCTACACCTTC. Its translation is CAWSVPIVSGYTF.

The chain links TRBV2 to TRBJ1-5, with 11 bases fitting TRBD1. Germline loops: CDR1 SNHLY, CDR2 FYNNEI. The CDR3 contains 14 residues. V shed 4 bases, J shed 6 bases, and the junction held 2 bases outside the gene matches. The CDR3 loop is CASSGTGGTQPQHF. The CDR3 DNA reads as TGTGCCAGCAGTGGGACAGGGGGCACTCAGCCCCAGCATTTT.

On this clone itself: The junction departs from the called germline gene at one end, perhaps through a read error. The gene calls are TRBV27 and TRBJ2-7; D might be TRBD2 (6 bases). Germline loops: CDR1 MNHEY, CDR2 SMNVEV (reference sequence). The CDR3 is 13 amino acids. CDR3 residues: CANSVRESYEQYF. The CDR3 DNA reads as TGTGCCAACAGTGTACGGGAGTCCTACGAGCAGTACTTC.

V and J are TRBV5-1 and TRBJ2-7; TRBD1 is a possible D gene (6 bases). Trimming stripped 4 bases from V and 0 bases from J, with 14 bases between. Germline assignment: CDR1 SGHRS and CDR2 YFSETQ. CDR3 size: 15 residues. The CDR3 nucleotides read TGCGCCAGCAGCCCCAGGGGATCGAGCTCCTACGAGCAGTACTTC. Residues: CASSPRGSSSYEQYF.

The CDR3 loop is CASAPGLGDEQFF. CDR3 sequence (DNA): TGTGCCAGCGCCCCGGGACTAGGCGATGAGCAGTTCTTC. This sequence joins TRBV7-2 and TRBJ2-1; TRBD2 agrees at 8 bases. Germline V gives CDR1 SGHTA, CDR2 FQGNSA. Losses at the gene ends were 8 bases for V and 8 bases for J; bases not matched to a gene: 8. The CDR3 sequence is 13 residues long.

A word on this clone: It is unclear where the CDR3 begins or ends on the DNA, so no DNA is shown, and the CDR3 is as TCRdb lists it. The CDR3 sequence is CSGGFNPGYGCTF. This chain links TRBV29-1 with TRBJ1-2. Per germline, CDR1 SQVTM and CDR2 ANQGSEA. The CDR3 spans 13 amino acids, including both terminal residues.

CDR3 in DNA: TGCGCCAGCAAAGTACTAATAACAGGGGATGAGCAGTTCTTC. Amino acids: CASKVLITGDEQFF. The chain carries TRBV10-2 and TRBJ2-1; 7 nucleotides line up with TRBD1. Germline loops: CDR1 WSHSY, CDR2 SAAADI. This CDR3 region has 14 residues. V trimming: 7 bases; J trimming: 8 bases; junction bases outside the gene matches: 11.

This rearrangement joins TRBV12-5 to TRBJ1-2; perhaps TRBD1 as D (6 bases). The V gene's germline CDR1 is LGHNT and CDR2 FRNRAP. The CDR3 contains 16 residues. Trimming shortened V by 0 bases and J by 1 base, and 12 bases separated the two germline ends. The CDR3 spells CASGLVTGRYNYGYTF. The CDR3 DNA is TGTGCTAGTGGTTTGGTAACAGGGCGCTATAACTATGGCTACACCTTC.

The J gene is TRBJ2-7, the V gene TRBV5-5; D uncertain. This CDR3 contains 13 residues. Deletions cut 2 bases from V and 3 bases from J, with 9 bases between. Germline V gene lookup returns CDR1 SGHKS and CDR2 YYEKEE (reference sequence). This chain's CDR3 is CASSLTPSYEQYF. The CDR3 DNA reads TGTGCCAGCAGCTTAACGCCCAGCTACGAGCAGTACTTC.

This clone showed up just once. V usage is TRBV11-3 and J usage is TRBJ2-3, with 9 nucleotides matching TRBD2. CDR1 and CDR2 (germline): SGHNT, YENEEA. The trim removed 6 bases at V and 1 base at J, leaving 5 bases unmatched. The CDR3 loop spans 15 amino acids. Here the CDR3 DNA reads TGTGCCAGCAGTGAGCGGGAGGCGGGCACAGATACGCAGTATTTT. Residues: CASSEREAGTDTQYF.

This sequence joins TRBV7-8 and TRBJ2-7, with TRBD2 matching 8 bases. This CDR3 is built from 16 residues. Germline values: CDR1 SGHVS, CDR2 FQNEAQ. J was trimmed by 3 bases and V by 5 bases; bases with no gene match: 12. The CDR3 DNA sequence: TGTGCCAGCAGCGTGGACCCGGGACTAGGGGGCTACGAGCAGTACTTC. Its translation is CASSVDPGLGGYEQYF. Supplemented by reference TRBV7-8 and TRBJ2-7, the full variable domain reads GAGVSQSPRYKVAKRGQDVALRCDPISGHVSLFWYQQALGQGPEFLTYFQNEAQLDKSGLPSDRFFAERPEGSVSTLKIQRTQQEDSAVYLCASSVDPGLGGYEQYFGPGTRLTVT.

The rearrangement uses TRBV12-5 and TRBJ1-4; D may be TRBD1 (5 bases). Trimming pared 1 base from V and 10 bases from J, leaving 16 bases between. Germline CDR1 and CDR2: LGHNT and FRNRAP. This CDR3 is 15 amino acids long. The CDR3 here is CASGLGLAGRGKLFF. For the CDR3, the DNA is TGTGCTAGTGGTTTGGGTTTGGCAGGGAGGGGAAAACTGTTTTTT.